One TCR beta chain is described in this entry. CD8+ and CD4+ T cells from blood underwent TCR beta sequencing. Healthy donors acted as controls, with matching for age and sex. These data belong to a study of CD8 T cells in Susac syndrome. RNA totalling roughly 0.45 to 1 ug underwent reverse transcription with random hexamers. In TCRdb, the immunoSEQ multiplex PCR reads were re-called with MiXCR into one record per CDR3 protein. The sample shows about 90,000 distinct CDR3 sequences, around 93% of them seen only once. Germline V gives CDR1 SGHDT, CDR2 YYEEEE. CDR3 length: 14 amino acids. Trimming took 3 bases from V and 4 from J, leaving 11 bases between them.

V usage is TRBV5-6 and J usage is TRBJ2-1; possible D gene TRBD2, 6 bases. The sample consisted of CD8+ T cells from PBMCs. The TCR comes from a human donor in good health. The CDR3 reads CASSWGVDYNEQFF. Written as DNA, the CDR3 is TGTGCCAGCAGCTGGGGGGTGGATTACAATGAGCAGTTCTTC.